This T cell receptor (beta chain) emerged from a study of shared clonotypes between healthy human individuals (dated by TCRdb to the early 2020s). About the full investigation: A couple of women and a few men aged 18 to 49 years were included in the cohort. To increase sequencing depth and limit assay-specific biases, different laboratories used diverse techniques to prepare libraries and sequence TCR repertoires. Per donor, leukapheresis produced somewhere between about 0.85 and 8.9 billion PBMCs. The study deeply sequenced blood TCR repertoires of 5 or 6 healthy adults to estimate repertoire size and the extent of clonotype sharing between individuals. For each donor, three plates each were used for CD4 naive and CD4 memory, two plates were used for CD8 naive, and one plate was used for CD8 memory. Study-wide findings and limitations: Pairwise subsampling led to the expectation that sequencing depth would affect the degree of clonotype sharing among donors. Naive subsets generally had larger estimated clonotype richness than memory subsets. Sampling was limited to blood, and TCR repertoires in tissue likely differ from TCR repertoires in blood. Clonotypes shared by all four sorted-subset donors showed higher generation probabilities than non-shared clonotypes. Because the study included only a small number of donors, the genetic and exposure-history diversity represented was limited. Rarefaction of sorted-subset datasets indicated incomplete sequencing despite the large sequencing depth. Sharing across four donors was observed for around 4.8% of naive CD4, less than 4% of naive CD8, over 2% of memory CD4, and about 0.4% of memory CD8 clonotypes.

As for this clone: No cognate antigen has been identified for it. The sample holds no much larger clone one base away, and base qualities are not on file.

Using the deep immunoSEQ assay, multiplex PCR amplified TCR CDR3 regions from genomic DNA. Extracted genomic DNA from each cell subset was spread evenly across all wells of several immunoSEQ 96-well plates, with each plate serving as a replicate. For sorted subsets, around 200 ng genomic DNA, equal to 30,000 or so T cell genomes, was loaded into each replicate PCR. Purified libraries were quantified with a Qubit 3.0 fluorometer, sized on a Bioanalyzer 2100, and re-quantified with the KAPA Library Quantification kit. Each immunoSEQ 96-well plate was sequenced on its own single-read 150-cycle Illumina NextSeq 550 flow cell. The study's own analysis went as follows. Because only junctional sequences without quality scores were contained in the immunoSEQ output, filtering matching that applied to full-length reads could not be performed. To assign V/J genes and CDR3, sequences were annotated using PyIR, a Python wrapper for IgBLAST v1.9, with IMGT germline references. Reads were filtered out if the reads had weak V/J assignments (E-value above 1e-6), no CDR3, stop codons, out-of-frame junctions, or ambiguous translated residues. V3J clonotypes were defined as sequences sharing the same inferred V gene, J gene, and CDR3 amino acid sequence. The percentage overlap between two repertoires was calculated by dividing the number of shared unique clonotypes by the size of the smaller repertoire. Three approaches were used to assess repertoire richness: RTK rarefaction, the Chao1 estimator, and Recon v2.1 estimates of unobserved clonotypes. OLGA was used to compute generation probabilities for all TCRbeta clonotypes that the gDNA method yielded from four donors. TCRdb stores this immuneACCESS table with in-frame sequences only. Part of the clones is absent; in the studies checked, under half of the shortfall reflects unresolved V genes, and no reason is known for the rest. V, J and clone size are taken as reported in that table, and D and trimming were inferred from the DNA itself. Counted in this sample were around 2.5 million clones; 93% of them appeared once. The ten largest make up around 0.37% of the sample.

The donors were healthy, HIV-negative adults who had no recently reported acute infections or vaccinations. Every donor was a Caucasian adult residing in Nashville, Tennessee, USA. CD4+ T cells were enriched by magnetic negative selection; naive cells were then positively selected on CD45RA, and the negative fraction formed the memory subset. Blood was obtained by leukapheresis, after which PBMCs were separated by Ficoll-Histopaque density gradient centrifugation and cryopreserved in liquid nitrogen vapor phase. Analytical flow cytometry was used to check the purity and quantity of every magnetically sorted T cell population. From each sorted fraction, genomic DNA was isolated and quantified by UV absorbance on a Nanodrop 2000c. From the cysteine through the phenylalanine, the CDR3 covers 15 amino acids. Just CDR3 DNA is preserved here, 45 bases in frame from base 1. Trimming takes 5 bases off V and 2 bases off J; junction bases not matched to a gene: 7. Looking up the germline V gene yields CDR1 MDHEN and CDR2 SYDVKM.

This chain joins TRBV28 to TRBJ2-3, and 7 junction bases match TRBD1. The sequencing input was naive CD4+ T cells from PBMCs. Interpreted using the paper, the cell subset or site label stands for: CD45RA+ positively selected. The receptor was derived from a man aged 18 to 35 in good health. Some clones in this sample may be carry-over from other donors' samples. The nucleotide sequence reads as follows: TGTGCCAGCAGTCGGGACAGACCTAACACAGATACGCAGTATTTT. Protein translation: CASSRDRPNTDTQYF.